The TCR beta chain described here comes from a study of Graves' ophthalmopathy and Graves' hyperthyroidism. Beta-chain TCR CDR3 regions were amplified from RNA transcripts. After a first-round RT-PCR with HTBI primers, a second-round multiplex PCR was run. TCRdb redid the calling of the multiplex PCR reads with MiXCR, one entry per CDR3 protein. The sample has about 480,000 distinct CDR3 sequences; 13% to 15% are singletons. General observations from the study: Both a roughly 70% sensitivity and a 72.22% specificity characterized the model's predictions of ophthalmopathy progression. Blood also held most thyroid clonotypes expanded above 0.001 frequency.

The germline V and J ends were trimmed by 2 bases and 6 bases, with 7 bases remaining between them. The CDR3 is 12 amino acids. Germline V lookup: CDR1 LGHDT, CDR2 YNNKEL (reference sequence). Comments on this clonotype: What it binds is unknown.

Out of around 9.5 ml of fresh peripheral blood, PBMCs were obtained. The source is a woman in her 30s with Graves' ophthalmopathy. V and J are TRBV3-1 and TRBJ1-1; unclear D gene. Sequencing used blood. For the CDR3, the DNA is TGTGCCAGCAGCCAACGCGAATCTGAAGCTTTCTTT. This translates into CASSQRESEAFF.